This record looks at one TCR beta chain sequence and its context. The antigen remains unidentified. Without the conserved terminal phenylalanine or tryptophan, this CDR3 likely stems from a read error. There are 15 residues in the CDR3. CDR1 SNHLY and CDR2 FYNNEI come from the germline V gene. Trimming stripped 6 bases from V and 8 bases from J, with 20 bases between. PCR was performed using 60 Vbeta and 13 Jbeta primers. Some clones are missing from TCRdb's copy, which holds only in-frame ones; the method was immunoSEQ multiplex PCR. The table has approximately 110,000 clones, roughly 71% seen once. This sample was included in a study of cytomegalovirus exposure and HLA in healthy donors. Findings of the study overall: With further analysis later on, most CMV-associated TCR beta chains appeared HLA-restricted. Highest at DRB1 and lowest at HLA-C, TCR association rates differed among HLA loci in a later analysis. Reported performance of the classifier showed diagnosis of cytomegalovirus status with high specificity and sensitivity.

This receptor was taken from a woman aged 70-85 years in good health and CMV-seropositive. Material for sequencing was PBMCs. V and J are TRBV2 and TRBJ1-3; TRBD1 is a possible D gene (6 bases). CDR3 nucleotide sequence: TGTGCCAGCAGAACCGGGACACCCCTGAGGGACACCATATATGTT. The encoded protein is CASRTGTPLRDTIYV.